Listed below are T cell receptor beta chains from one sample, sequenced in a study of blood T cell repertoires in COVID-19. Sequencing was performed with immunoSEQ multiplex PCR; in TCRdb, only in-frame clones are kept and a portion is missing. This sample yields some 28,000 clones, of which 80% to 90% are seen a single time; 2% to 3% belongs to the top ten. Sequenced material: peripheral blood. These receptors came from a human donor in a cohort sampled during active COVID-19. CDR3s include the opening cysteine and the closing phenylalanine or tryptophan. D genes are given only for firm matches. Clone sizes are given selectively: once, few, many, or a class where the clone is expanded.

v_gene	abundance	j_gene	d_gene	CDR3aa	CDR3nt
TRBV2	-	TRBJ1-1	-	CASSADLTGETEAFF	TGTGCCAGCAGTGCTGATTTGACAGGAGAGACTGAAGCTTTCTTT
TRBV5-1	-	TRBJ2-7	TRBD1	CASSIGTGGSYEQYF	TGCGCCAGCAGCATAGGGACAGGGGGGTCCTACGAGCAGTACTTC
TRBV20-1	-	TRBJ2-1	-	CSATDRYEQFF	TGCAGTGCTACAGACCGGTATGAGCAGTTCTTC
TRBV11-3	-	TRBJ2-3	TRBD2	CASSFGLAGDDTQYF	TGTGCCAGCAGCTTTGGACTAGCGGGGGACGATACGCAGTATTTT
TRBV6-5	once	TRBJ2-7	-	CASYRETPTEQYF	TGTGCCAGTTACAGGGAGACGCCTACCGAGCAGTACTTC
TRBV6-7	-	TRBJ2-1	-	CASSYSTEWQGHEQFF	TGTGCCAGCAGTTACTCGACAGAATGGCAGGGGCACGAGCAGTTCTTC
TRBV3-1/TRBV3-2	-	TRBJ1-2	-	CATSPLGVHGYTF	TGTGCCACTTCCCCCCTCGGGGTCCATGGCTACACCTTC
TRBV27	-	TRBJ2-3	-	CASRLKGSHTDTQYF	TGTGCCAGCCGCCTAAAGGGGTCCCACACAGATACGCAGTATTTT
TRBV5-1	-	TRBJ2-5	TRBD2	CASSLLSGGFQETQYF	TGCGCCAGCAGCTTGTTGAGCGGGGGTTTTCAAGAGACCCAGTACTTC
TRBV6-5	-	TRBJ2-7	-	CASSYPVQGGYEQYF	TGTGCCAGCAGTTACCCCGTACAGGGCGGCTACGAGCAGTACTTC
TRBV6-5	-	TRBJ2-7	-	CASSLRQGEQYF	TGTGCCAGCAGTCTACGCCAGGGAGAGCAGTACTTC
TRBV11-2	-	TRBJ2-1	-	CASSLGLRLTYNEQFF	TGTGCCAGCAGCTTAGGCCTAAGACTTACTTACAATGAGCAGTTCTTC
TRBV27	-	TRBJ1-1	TRBD1	CASSFQGDTEAFF	TGTGCCAGCAGTTTCCAGGGGGACACTGAAGCTTTCTTT
TRBV28	-	TRBJ1-4	TRBD1	CASSSTGTGANEKLFF	TGTGCCAGCAGTTCGACCGGGACAGGTGCTAATGAAAAACTGTTTTTT
TRBV4-1	-	TRBJ2-1	TRBD1	CASSQVFRDRRHEQFF	TGCGCCAGCAGCCAAGTATTCCGGGACAGGAGGCATGAGCAGTTCTTC
TRBV30	-	TRBJ2-7	-	CAWRDYYEQYF	TGTGCCTGGAGAGACTACTACGAGCAGTACTTC
TRBV18	-	TRBJ1-2	-	CASSPSEDYGYTF	TGTGCCAGCTCACCCTCGGAGGACTATGGCTACACCTTC
TRBV7-6	-	TRBJ2-7	TRBD2	CASSPRGPPLAGDEQYF	TGTGCCAGCAGTCCGCGGGGCCCCCCACTAGCGGGGGACGAGCAGTACTTC
TRBV5-4	once	TRBJ1-1	-	CASSIPREMNTEAFF	TGTGCCAGCAGCATACCCAGGGAAATGAACACTGAAGCTTTCTTT
TRBV9	-	TRBJ2-3	-	CASSVGSLSTDTQYF	TGTGCCAGCAGCGTCGGGTCCCTGAGCACAGATACGCAGTATTTT
TRBV2	-	TRBJ1-2	TRBD1	CASGWDSYGYTF	TGTGCCAGCGGCTGGGACAGCTATGGCTACACCTTC
TRBV19	-	TRBJ2-3	-	CASSPLGQSGDTQYF	TGTGCCAGTAGCCCACTAGGACAGTCTGGGGATACGCAGTATTTT
TRBV7-9	-	TRBJ1-2	-	CASSLETRSYGYTF	TGTGCCAGCAGCTTAGAAACCAGAAGCTATGGCTACACCTTC
TRBV12-3/TRBV12-4	-	TRBJ2-3	-	CASRGGGGDTQYF	TGTGCCAGCAGAGGAGGCGGAGGAGATACGCAGTATTTT
TRBV19	-	TRBJ1-1	-	CATTPPAGWRGTEAFF	TGTGCCACTACCCCGCCGGCAGGTTGGAGGGGAACTGAAGCTTTCTTT
TRBV5-4	-	TRBJ2-3	-	CASSSRTVRTDTQYF	TGTGCCAGCAGCTCCCGGACAGTAAGAACAGATACGCAGTATTTT
TRBV2	-	TRBJ1-6	TRBD1	CASRDTGTALHF	TGTGCCAGCAGGGATACCGGGACAGCCCTCCACTTT
TRBV2	-	TRBJ2-1	TRBD1	CARAGTGTGRAGANEQFF	TGTGCCAGGGCCGGGACAGGGACAGGCCGGGCTGGAGCAAATGAGCAGTTCTTC
TRBV15	-	TRBJ2-1	TRBD1	CATGQMIHNEQFF	TGTGCCACGGGACAGATGATCCACAATGAGCAGTTCTTC
TRBV4-1	-	TRBJ1-2	-	CASSQDGRQGYGYTF	TGCGCCAGCAGCCAAGATGGGCGCCAGGGCTATGGCTACACCTTC
TRBV12-3/TRBV12-4	-	TRBJ2-7	-	CASSLGGLEQYF	TGTGCCAGCAGTTTAGGGGGGCTCGAGCAGTACTTC
TRBV9	-	TRBJ2-1	TRBD2	CASSLTGSGGQWGEQFF	TGTGCCAGCAGCCTTACGGGTAGCGGGGGACAATGGGGTGAGCAGTTCTTC
TRBV5-1	-	TRBJ2-7	TRBD2	CASSLAASGLLEQYF	TGCGCCAGCAGCTTGGCGGCTAGCGGGCTTCTCGAGCAGTACTTC
TRBV7-2	-	TRBJ1-2	-	CASSPTGLGYTF	TGTGCCAGCAGCCCCACAGGGCTTGGCTACACCTTC
TRBV10-3	-	TRBJ1-1	TRBD1	CAISGQGEAFF	TGTGCCATCAGCGGACAGGGGGAAGCTTTCTTT
TRBV7-9	-	TRBJ2-5	TRBD1	CASSSRGRETQYF	TGTGCCAGCAGCTCGAGGGGGCGGGAGACCCAGTACTTC
TRBV4-1	-	TRBJ2-1	TRBD2	CASSQSGGRYNEQFF	TGCGCCAGCAGCCAGAGCGGGGGGCGTTACAATGAGCAGTTCTTC
TRBV21-1	-	TRBJ2-5	-	CASSKPQLMTSGGCRKYF	TGTGCCAGCAGCAAACCCCAGTTGATGACTAGCGGGGGATGTCGGAAGTACTTC
TRBV19	-	TRBJ2-5	-	CASSIFGNQETQYF	TGTGCCAGTAGTATTTTTGGCAACCAAGAGACCCAGTACTTC
TRBV7-2	-	TRBJ1-1	TRBD1	CASSSPGGSEAFF	TGTGCCAGCAGCTCGCCAGGGGGCTCTGAAGCTTTCTTT
TRBV2	-	TRBJ2-3	TRBD2	CAISGLAGVSTDTQYF	TGTGCCATCTCCGGACTAGCGGGGGTTAGCACAGATACGCAGTATTTT